A single sample gave rise to the 23 T cell receptor beta chains below, sequenced in a study of cytotoxic CD8 clonotypes in ibrutinib-treated CLL. Sequenced by immunoSEQ multiplex PCR; TCRdb stores in-frame clones only, minus some. The sample lists more than 300,000 clones; just under 80% were seen once. The source material was PBMCs, sampled before ibrutinib treatment. All receptors derive from a human donor with chronic lymphocytic leukemia.

The chain is built from TRBV4-3 and TRBJ2-5; 13 bases are a match to TRBD2. The CDR3 has 16 amino acids. Unmatched junction bases numbered 5, after V lost 2 bases and J lost 5 bases. Looked up from germline, CDR1 is LGHNA and CDR2 is YSLEER. CDR3 bases: TGCGCCAGCAGCCAACTGGGACTAGCGGGACGGGAGACCCAGTACTTC. Translated, it gives CASSQLGLAGRETQYF.

This chain connects TRBV13 to TRBJ2-1; 7 bases map to TRBD2. V shed 3 bases, J shed 7 bases, and the junction held 6 bases outside the gene matches. The CDR3 runs 14 residues. Germline CDR1 reads PRHDT; CDR2 reads FYEKMQ (reference sequence). CDR3 loop: CASSLLASGNEQFF. The DNA for the CDR3 is TGTGCCAGCAGCTTGTTGGCTAGCGGTAATGAGCAGTTCTTC.

This chain joins TRBV7-9 and TRBJ2-3; 7 nucleotides line up with TRBD2. With V trimmed by 6 bases and J by 2 bases, 8 bases remained unmatched. Germline CDR1 is SEHNR and CDR2 is FQNEAQ (reference sequence). The CDR3 consists of 15 residues. The CDR3 sequence: CASRTGTTHTDTQYF. The CDR3 DNA reads as TGTGCCAGCAGAACCGGGACTACCCACACAGATACGCAGTATTTT.

The V call is TRBV29-1, the J call TRBJ2-5, with TRBD1 as a possible D gene (6 bases). The CDR3 has 13 amino acids. Trimming removed 5 bases at V and 2 bases at J, with 12 bases between. Germline V CDR1 and CDR2: SQVTM, ANQGSEA. In nucleotides, the CDR3 is TGCAGCGTTATTCCGCAGGGGCAAGAGACCCAGTACTTC. Translation: CSVIPQGQETQYF.

In nucleotides, the CDR3 is TGTGCCTGGGAAACGGACGGAGAAGAGACCCAGTACTTC. It codes for CAWETDGEETQYF. The chain employs TRBV30 and TRBJ2-5; D is uncertain. V lost 5 bases to trimming and J lost 3 bases, with 13 bases between them. Germline V lookup: CDR1 GTSNPN, CDR2 SVGIG (reference sequence). The CDR3 extends over 13 amino acids.

The chain uses TRBV10-3 and TRBJ2-1; the D gene is possibly TRBD2 (6 bases). Deletions cut 3 bases from V and 5 bases from J, with 14 bases between. This CDR3 comprises 15 residues. Germline assignment: CDR1 ENHRY and CDR2 SYGVKD. The CDR3: CAISDTGSLNNEQFF. The CDR3, as DNA: TGTGCCATCAGTGATACCGGGAGCTTAAACAATGAGCAGTTCTTC.

This clone was seen once. CDR3 sequence reads: CASSSSGRGSYNEQFF. The CDR3 DNA reads TGTGCCAGCAGTTCTAGCGGGAGGGGCTCCTACAATGAGCAGTTCTTC. The chain is built from TRBV27 and TRBJ2-1, with 12 bases lining up with TRBD2. The V and J ends lost 4 bases and 0 bases, in that order; junction bases with no gene match: 1. The CDR3 contains 16 residues. Per germline, CDR1 MNHEY and CDR2 SMNVEV (reference sequence).

The J gene is TRBJ2-7, the V gene TRBV6-6; no firm D call. V gave up 6 bases and J gave up 6 bases, with 18 bases separating them. This CDR3 region has 14 residues. The V gene's germline CDR1 is MNHNY and CDR2 SVGAGI (reference sequence). The CDR3 protein is CASSATMDSSEQYF. The CDR3 region has the DNA TGTGCCAGCAGCGCCACAATGGATAGTAGCGAGCAGTACTTC.

This clone was picked up many times. The chain couples TRBV7-2 to TRBJ1-4; D not resolved. CDR3 size: 13 residues. Germline V CDR1 and CDR2: SGHTA, FQGNSA. The V and J ends lost 4 bases and 6 bases respectively, with 9 bases between them. CDR3 DNA: TGTGCCAGCAGCTCCGGGTGGTATGAAAAACTGTTTTTT. It encodes CASSSGWYEKLFF. Using reference TRBV7-2 and TRBJ1-4 for the parts outside the CDR3, the full variable domain is GAGVSQSPSNKVTEKGKDVELRCDPISGHTALYWYRQSLGQGLEFLIYFQGNSAPDKSGLPSDRFSAERTGGSVSTLTIQRTQQEDSAVYLCASSSGWYEKLFFGSGTQLSVL.

The chain uses TRBV7-2 and TRBJ1-1; D may be TRBD1 (5 bases). V was cut by 2 bases and J by 5 bases, with 12 bases left in between. Germline V gives CDR1 SGHTA, CDR2 FQGNSA. CDR3 length: 14 residues. The CDR3 loop is CASSLSLGGTEAFF. CDR3 nucleotides: TGTGCCAGCAGCTTAAGTTTGGGGGGGACTGAAGCTTTCTTT. Filled out from reference TRBV7-2 and TRBJ1-1, the complete variable domain reads GAGVSQSPSNKVTEKGKDVELRCDPISGHTALYWYRQSLGQGLEFLIYFQGNSAPDKSGLPSDRFSAERTGGSVSTLTIQRTQQEDSAVYLCASSLSLGGTEAFFGQGTRLTVV.

Points on this clone: Other DNA sequences in the sample encode the same CDR3. The CDR3 region is CSASRRETQYF. The DNA for the CDR3 is TGCAGTGCAAGTAGGCGAGAGACCCAGTACTTC. J is TRBJ2-5 and V is TRBV20-1, with unresolved D. The germline gives CDR1 DFQATT, CDR2 SNEGSKA (reference sequence). Trimming took off 6 bases at V and 4 bases at J, with 9 bases between the two ends. CDR3 size: 11 residues.

This chain connects TRBV7-9 to TRBJ2-4; 7 bases are shared with TRBD1. J gave up 3 bases and V 5 bases, and 16 bases lay outside the gene matches. Germline CDR1 reads SEHNR; CDR2 reads FQNEAQ (reference sequence). This CDR3 contains 18 residues. The CDR3 coding sequence is TGTGCCAGCAGCGCCGGATCATTACAGGGGAAGAGCAAAAACATTCAGTACTTC. Translating it yields CASSAGSLQGKSKNIQYF.

This clone has just a few counts. The V and J genes are TRBV18 and TRBJ2-7, with 10 bases lining up with TRBD1. Germline CDR1 KGHSH, CDR2 LQKENI. This CDR3 spans 15 amino acids. V dropped 2 bases and J dropped 3; count of bases not matched to a gene: 4. The CDR3 coding sequence is TGTGCCAGCTCACCAAGACAGGGGGCGTTCTACGAGCAGTACTTC. Translation gives CASSPRQGAFYEQYF.

The chain combines TRBV30 with TRBJ2-5, with 11 positions matching TRBD2. V lost 1 base to trimming and J lost 2 bases; unmatched junction nucleotides: 6. CDR1 and CDR2 from the germline V gene are GTSNPN and SVGIG (reference sequence). This CDR3 region has 16 residues. CDR3 DNA sequence: TGTGCCTGGAGTGCCATACTAGCGGGAGCGCAAGAGACCCAGTACTTC. Its protein product is CAWSAILAGAQETQYF.

This clone has only a few counts. The CDR3 spells CASRLGNEQFF. The CDR3 nucleotides read TGTGCCAGCCGACTTGGCAATGAGCAGTTCTTC. The chain links TRBV25-1 to TRBJ2-1; D gene uncertain. The V gene lost 8 bases and the J gene lost 6 bases, with 8 bases spanning the gap. The CDR3 has 11 amino acids. The germline V gene encodes CDR1 MGHDK and CDR2 SYGVNS.

The CDR3 here is CASRILQMNTEAFF. The CDR3 nucleotides are TGTGCCAGCAGAATACTACAGATGAACACTGAAGCTTTCTTT. The rearrangement uses TRBV28 and TRBJ1-1; D gene unclear. CDR3 length equals 14 residues. Between the trimmed V and J ends, which lost 6 bases and 0 bases, there was a span of 11 bases. CDR1 is MDHEN, CDR2 SYDVKM, per germline. Variable domain in full (rest from reference TRBV28 and TRBJ1-1): DVKVTQSSRYLVKRTGEKVFLECVQDMDHENMFWYRQDPGLGLRLIYFSYDVKMKEKGDIPEGYSVSREKKERFSLILESASTNQTSMYLCASRILQMNTEAFFGQGTRLTVV.

The V and J genes are TRBV28 and TRBJ1-5; possible D gene TRBD1, 5 bases. Germline CDR1 MDHEN, CDR2 SYDVKM. CDR3 length: 13 amino acids. V was trimmed by 3 bases and J by 6 bases, leaving 9 bases between them. The DNA of the CDR3 is TGTGCCAGCAGTTTCCAGGGCGGTCAGCCCCAGCATTTT. Protein product: CASSFQGGQPQHF. Together with reference TRBV28 and TRBJ1-5, the CDR3 gives the full variable domain: DVKVTQSSRYLVKRTGEKVFLECVQDMDHENMFWYRQDPGLGLRLIYFSYDVKMKEKGDIPEGYSVSREKKERFSLILESASTNQTSMYLCASSFQGGQPQHFGDGTRLSIL.

The genes are TRBV6-4 and TRBJ2-6; possible D gene TRBD2, 5 bases. CDR3 size: 15 residues. V lost 6 bases and J lost 1, with 10 bases in between. Germline-derived CDR1 and CDR2 are MRHNA and SNTAGT. CDR3 in DNA: TGTGCCAGCAGCCTACGAGGGTCTGGGGCCAACGTCCTGACTTTC. Residues: CASSLRGSGANVLTF.

This clone occurred once. This rearrangement joins TRBV11-2 to TRBJ2-7; D remains ambiguous. Trimming shortened V by 2 bases and J by 6 bases, and 14 bases separated the two germline ends. The CDR3 consists of 14 residues. Germline loops: CDR1 SGHAT, CDR2 FQNNGV. This CDR3 reads CASSLWAGWVEQYF. The CDR3 DNA follows: TGTGCCAGCAGCTTATGGGCCGGTTGGGTCGAGCAGTACTTC.

The V gene is TRBV30, the J gene TRBJ2-1; D possibly corresponds to TRBD1 (5 bases). Germline lookup yields CDR1 GTSNPN and CDR2 SVGIG (reference sequence). The CDR3 spans 14 residues. With 0 bases removed from V and 3 bases from J, the gap between germline ends came to 9 bases. The CDR3 loop reads CAWSVGASYNEQFF. The CDR3 nucleotides read TGTGCCTGGAGTGTTGGGGCTAGCTACAATGAGCAGTTCTTC.

This CDR3 reads CASSLVAGYGYTF. Here the CDR3 DNA reads TGTGCCAGCAGCTTGGTGGCAGGCTATGGCTACACCTTC. V usage is TRBV5-4 and J usage is TRBJ1-2; D remains unclear. V shed 0 bases and J shed 4 bases, with 7 bases lying between them. CDR3 length: 13 amino acids. CDR1 and CDR2 (germline): SGHNT, YYREEE (reference sequence).

The chain couples TRBV7-2 to TRBJ2-7; D remains unclear. V was cut by 0 bases and J by 5 bases, with 11 bases left in between. CDR1 is SGHTA and CDR2 is FQGNSA in the germline V gene. The CDR3 runs 14 residues. The CDR3 nucleotides are TGTGCCAGCAGCTTAGCGTTTAACAGTCACGAGCAGTACTTC. This encodes CASSLAFNSHEQYF.

This chain connects TRBV5-1 to TRBJ1-1; 7 bases line up with TRBD1. V was clipped by 5 bases and J by 3 bases; unmatched bases: 7. Looked up from germline, CDR1 is SGHRS and CDR2 is YFSETQ. The CDR3 length is 14 residues. CDR3 residues: CASSPDRADTEAFF. In nucleotides, the CDR3 is TGCGCCAGCAGTCCTGACAGGGCGGACACTGAAGCTTTCTTT.